A single sample is the source of the 20 T cell receptor beta chains below, sequenced in a study of blood T cell repertoires in COVID-19. Profiling relied on immunoSEQ multiplex PCR, and the TCRdb table lists in-frame clones only, not all of them. This sample has roughly 400,000 clones, with 80% to 90% found just once. Input material: PBMCs or T cells enriched from blood (not recorded which). The receptors come from a woman aged 45-60 years who had recovered from COVID-19.

The rearrangement uses TRBV5-1 and TRBJ2-5, with D maybe TRBD2 (5 bases). Trimming removed 6 bases at V and 5 bases at J, with 14 bases between. The CDR3 length is 13 residues. Germline CDR1 is SGHRS and CDR2 is YFSETQ. CDR3 DNA: TGCGCCAGCAACATAGAAGCGGCGGAGACCCAGTACTTC. Translation: CASNIEAAETQYF.

This clone has more than one count but fewer than ten. J is TRBJ1-2 and V is TRBV5-4, with 8 bases matching TRBD1. V was pared by 4 bases and J by 8 bases, with 10 bases of the junction left unmatched. The germline CDR1 and CDR2 sequences are SGHNT and YYREEE (reference sequence). The CDR3 sequence is 14 residues long. The CDR3, as DNA: TGTGCCAGCAGCCCCCCGGCAGGGGGCCTGGGCTACACCTTC. As protein: CASSPPAGGLGYTF.

In nucleotides, the CDR3 is TGTGCCAGCAGCGTAGGATCTGGGGAGTCTAATGAAAAACTGTTTTTT. As protein: CASSVGSGESNEKLFF. This chain connects TRBV9 to TRBJ1-4; D gene uncertain. Between the trimmed V and J ends, which lost 0 bases and 3 bases, there was a span of 12 bases. The CDR3 covers 16 residues. Looked up from germline, CDR1 is SGDLS and CDR2 is YYNGEE. Looking up the rest from reference TRBV9 and TRBJ1-4 gives the full variable domain: DSGVTQTPKHLITATGQRVTLRCSPRSGDLSVYWYQQSLDQGLQFLIQYYNGEERAKGNILERFSAQQFPDLHSELNLSSLELGDSALYFCASSVGSGESNEKLFFGSGTQLSVL.

This chain joins TRBV6-5 and TRBJ1-5; D uncertain. In germline, CDR1 is MNHEY, CDR2 SVGAGI. V lost 2 bases to trimming and J lost 6 bases, with 14 bases between them. The CDR3 has 15 residues. The DNA for the CDR3 is TGTGCCAGCAGTTACCCCCGATCAATCGGTCAGCCCCAGCATTTT. It encodes CASSYPRSIGQPQHF.

J is TRBJ1-5 and V is TRBV11-2, with 7 bases lining up with TRBD1. With 5 bases clipped from V and 3 bases from J, the junction kept 1 base outside the gene matches. CDR3 length: 13 residues. Germline V CDR1 and CDR2: SGHAT, FQNNGV. The CDR3 loop is CASSTGANQPQHF. The CDR3 DNA sequence: TGTGCCAGCAGCACAGGGGCCAATCAGCCCCAGCATTTT.

J is TRBJ1-2 and V is TRBV30, with 9 positions matching TRBD1. Germline V gene data show CDR1 as GTSNPN and CDR2 as SVGIG (reference sequence). There are 13 residues in the CDR3. Unmatched junction bases numbered 2, after V lost 5 bases and J lost 1 base. The chain's CDR3 is CAWYRGLNYGYTF. CDR3 bases: TGTGCCTGGTACAGGGGGCTTAACTATGGCTACACCTTC.

This chain links TRBV3-1 (or the pseudogene TRBV3-2) with TRBJ1-4; the D gene is possibly TRBD1 (6 bases). V shed 0 bases and J shed 11 bases, with 16 bases lying between them. The CDR3 contains 15 residues. Germline values: CDR1 LGHDT, CDR2 YNNKEL (reference sequence). This CDR3 is CASSQDVGYQGKLFF. CDR3 in DNA: TGTGCCAGCAGCCAAGATGTAGGGTATCAGGGGAAACTGTTTTTT.

V usage is TRBV9 and J usage is TRBJ2-5; TRBD2 aligns across 15 bases. The CDR3 runs to 16 residues. Trimming removed 5 bases from V and 9 bases from J; junction bases left unmatched: 11. Germline assignment: CDR1 SGDLS and CDR2 YYNGEE. The CDR3 DNA reads TGTGCCAGCAGACCGGGACTAGCGGGGGGCCCCGGGTCCCAGTACTTC. This sequence encodes CASRPGLAGGPGSQYF.

V gene TRBV20-1 combines with J gene TRBJ1-1; no clear D gene. The CDR3 has 10 amino acids. Trimming stripped 3 bases from V and 4 bases from J, with 3 bases between. Germline CDR1 and CDR2: DFQATT and SNEGSKA (reference sequence). The CDR3 is CSASGTEAFF. The CDR3 DNA reads TGCAGTGCTAGCGGCACTGAAGCTTTCTTT.

The genes are TRBV28 and TRBJ2-6; D is unclear. V lost 6 bases and J 3 bases, leaving 6 bases between the germline ends. This CDR3 region has 13 residues. The germline CDR1 and CDR2 sequences are MDHEN and SYDVKM. The CDR3 DNA reads as TGTGCCAGCAGGCCGGGTGGGGCCAACGTCCTGACTTTC. This gives the protein CASRPGGANVLTF.

The chain is built from TRBV18 and TRBJ1-2; D not resolved. Trimming removed 6 bases from V and 7 bases from J, with 18 bases in between. The CDR3 loop spans 14 amino acids. Germline V gene sequence: CDR1 KGHSH, CDR2 LQKENI. The CDR3 bases are TGTGCCAGCTCCAACGAAAACTGGTTACGTGGCTACACCTTC. Translated: CASSNENWLRGYTF.

This chain uses TRBV5-1 with TRBJ2-3, with 9 positions matching TRBD2. V was pared by 4 bases and J by 2 bases, with 8 bases of the junction left unmatched. This CDR3 is 16 amino acids long. Germline loops: CDR1 SGHRS, CDR2 YFSETQ. CDR3 protein: CASSGPSSGNTDTQYF. The CDR3 DNA follows: TGCGCCAGCAGCGGCCCGTCTAGCGGGAACACAGATACGCAGTATTTT.

V gene TRBV3-1 (or the pseudogene TRBV3-2) combines with J gene TRBJ2-1, with 8 bases that match TRBD2. Germline CDR1 is LGHDT and CDR2 is YNNKEL (reference sequence). The CDR3 length is 11 residues. V shed 8 bases and J 9 bases; nucleotides not matched to a gene: 3. CDR3 bases: TGTGCCAGCGGGACTAGACTTGAGCAGTTCTTC. The encoded protein is CASGTRLEQFF.

The rearrangement joins TRBV5-6 to TRBJ1-4, with a possible D match to TRBD1 (5 bases). This CDR3 has 14 residues. The germline V gene encodes CDR1 SGHDT and CDR2 YYEEEE. Trimming took 3 bases from V and 0 from J, leaving 6 bases between them. As DNA, the CDR3 is TGTGCCAGCAGCTCGACAGCAACTAATGAAAAACTGTTTTTT. Translated, it gives CASSSTATNEKLFF.

The rearrangement links TRBV5-1 to TRBJ1-1; D not certain. This CDR3 region has 13 residues. V dropped 6 bases and J dropped 1 base, with 10 bases sitting between them. CDR1 is SGHRS, CDR2 YFSETQ, per germline. In DNA form, the CDR3 reads TGCGCCAGCAAAGAGGTGGCGAACACTGAAGCTTTCTTT. Its translation: CASKEVANTEAFF.

The CDR3 region is CASTKQSGNSYEQYF. CDR3 bases: TGCGCCAGCACCAAACAATCCGGGAACTCCTACGAGCAGTACTTC. The chain has TRBV5-1 and TRBJ2-7; maybe TRBD2 (5 bases). The CDR3 runs 15 residues. V was clipped by 6 bases and J by 0 bases, with 16 bases between them. Germline V CDR1 and CDR2: SGHRS, YFSETQ. Looking up the rest from reference TRBV5-1 and TRBJ2-7 gives the full variable domain: KAGVTQTPRYLIKTRGQQVTLSCSPISGHRSVSWYQQTPGQGLQFLFEYFSETQRNKGNFPGRFSGRQFSNSRSEMNVSTLELGDSALYLCASTKQSGNSYEQYFGPGTRLTVT.

This clone was counted a few times. The chain has TRBV2 and TRBJ1-1; 7 bases align to TRBD1. V was clipped by 6 bases and J by 5 bases; unmatched bases: 6. Germline lookup yields CDR1 SNHLY and CDR2 FYNNEI. The CDR3 spans 13 residues. CDR3 in DNA: TGTGCCAGCAGGAGAGAACAGGGGACTGAAGCTTTCTTT. Protein sequence: CASRREQGTEAFF.

This sequence joins TRBV3-1 (or the pseudogene TRBV3-2) and TRBJ2-7; 10 bases fit TRBD1. From germline, CDR1 is LGHDT and CDR2 YNNKEL (reference sequence). This CDR3 contains 17 residues. Losses at the gene ends were 1 base for V and 2 bases for J; bases not matched to a gene: 8. CDR3 sequence: CASSQGDRGRIAYEQYF. The CDR3 DNA reads as TGTGCCAGCAGCCAAGGAGACAGGGGGCGGATTGCCTACGAGCAGTACTTC.

The chain joins TRBV19 to TRBJ2-3; 11 nucleotides align to TRBD2. V shed 9 bases and J 1 base; nucleotides not matched to a gene: 6. The CDR3 consists of 15 residues. Germline V gives CDR1 LNHDA, CDR2 SQIVND (reference sequence). CDR3 coding DNA: TGTGCCAGCGAACGACTAGCGGGGCGCACAGATACGCAGTATTTT. The encoded protein is CASERLAGRTDTQYF.

The V gene is TRBV28, the J gene TRBJ1-3; no reliable D call. The CDR3 extends over 16 amino acids. Trimming cost V 1 base and J 4 bases, with 14 bases left between them. CDR1 and CDR2 from the germline V gene are MDHEN and SYDVKM. The CDR3 bases are TGTGCCAGCAGTTTATCCTCTTCAGCGGGGGGAAACACCATATATTTT. Translated, it gives CASSLSSSAGGNTIYF.